This is a list of T cell receptor beta chains from one sample in a study of T cells in Graves' hyperthyroidism and ophthalmopathy. TCRdb reprocessed the multiplex PCR reads with MiXCR, giving one entry per CDR3 protein. The top ten clones hold about 7.2% of a sample with about 660,000 distinct CDR3 sequences, 45% of them seen once. The sequenced material came from peripheral blood or thyroid tissue (not recorded which). The receptors originated from an adult man with Graves' disease, either hyperthyroidism or ophthalmopathy (not recorded which). Both conserved end residues are part of each CDR3. D genes are given only for firm matches. The size of a clone is reported for some rows only, either as once, few or many, or as a class for expanded clones.

TRBJ2-7,TRBV7-8,-,13,many,CASSLYGADEQYF,TGTGCCAGCAGCTTATACGGGGCGGACGAGCAGTACTTC
TRBJ1-1,TRBV19,-,16,-,CASRQGQGRWNTEAFF,TGTGCCAGTAGACAAGGGCAGGGGAGATGGAACACTGAAGCTTTCTTT
TRBJ2-7,TRBV7-8,-,13,-,CASSQDPSYEQYF,TGTGCCAGCAGCCAAGATCCCAGCTACGAGCAGTACTTC
TRBJ1-5,TRBV5-1,TRBD1,16,-,CASSLDGTVRNQPQHF,TGCGCCAGCAGCTTGGATGGGACAGTGAGGAATCAGCCCCAGCATTTT
TRBJ1-4,TRBV7-2,-,15,few,CASSLFRGTGEKLFF,TGTGCCAGCAGCTTATTTAGGGGAACGGGGGAAAAACTGTTTTTT
TRBJ1-1,TRBV7-8,TRBD1,15,-,CASSFSRGLNTEAFF,TGTGCCAGCAGCTTCTCCAGGGGGCTTAACACTGAAGCTTTCTTT
TRBJ1-2,TRBV29-1,TRBD1,13,-,CSVQFVTGPDYTF,TGCAGCGTACAATTTGTGACAGGGCCGGACTACACCTTC
TRBJ2-5,TRBV7-9,-,17,few,CASSLRWGLTLEETQYF,TGTGCCAGCAGCTTACGGTGGGGTTTGACCCTGGAGGAGACCCAGTACTTC
TRBJ1-5,TRBV7-2,-,14,-,CASSLPGTSRPQHF,TGTGCCAGCAGCCTACCCGGGACCTCGAGGCCCCAGCATTTT
TRBJ1-5,TRBV7-8,TRBD1,14,many,CASSLGTGVQPQHF,TGTGCCAGCAGCTTAGGGACAGGGGTTCAGCCCCAGCATTTT
TRBJ2-7,TRBV29-1,TRBD2,12,many,CSAGTTSYEQYF,TGCAGCGCGGGGACTACCTCCTACGAGCAGTACTTC
TRBJ1-4,TRBV5-1,-,15,few,CASSLEGFGTEKLFF,TGCGCCAGCAGCTTGGAAGGATTTGGGACTGAAAAACTGTTTTTT
TRBJ1-6,TRBV14,-,18,-,CASSQDERQRAYNSPLHF,TGTGCCAGCAGCCAAGATGAGAGGCAGCGTGCTTATAATTCACCCCTCCACTTT
TRBJ1-2,TRBV29-1,-,10,-,CSEQDLGYTF,TGCAGCGAGCAAGATTTAGGCTACACCTTC
TRBJ1-1,TRBV7-2,-,13,many,CASSPQWNTEAFF,TGTGCCAGCAGCCCACAGTGGAACACTGAAGCTTTCTTT
TRBJ1-1,TRBV20-1,-,12,few,CSARGDDTEAFF,TGCAGTGCTAGGGGGGACGACACTGAAGCTTTCTTT
TRBJ1-5,TRBV7-9,-,11,-,CASSLGGVQHF,TGTGCCAGCAGCTTAGGGGGGGTCCAGCATTTT
TRBJ1-1,TRBV16,-,13,few,CASSQSVGAEAFF,TGTGCCAGCAGCCAATCAGTTGGAGCTGAAGCTTTCTTT
TRBJ1-2,TRBV2,TRBD1,12,-,CASRAGGSGYTF,TGTGCCAGCAGGGCAGGGGGCAGCGGCTACACCTTC
TRBJ1-2,TRBV2,TRBD1,15,few,CASSRDRGRNYGYTF,TGTGCCAGCAGCCGGGACAGGGGAAGGAACTATGGCTACACCTTC
TRBJ1-1,TRBV6-4,-,12,few,CASSTADSEAFF,TGTGCCAGCAGTACCGCGGACAGCGAAGCTTTCTTT
TRBJ1-1,TRBV20-1,-,16,-,CSATGAGRLGNTEAFF,TGCAGTGCTACAGGGGCAGGCCGCCTGGGGAACACTGAAGCTTTCTTT
TRBJ1-5,TRBV30,-,14,-,CAWSVPGGNQPQHF,TGTGCCTGGAGTGTTCCCGGGGGCAATCAGCCCCAGCATTTT
TRBJ1-4,TRBV6-5,-,15,-,CASSSLGLRNEKLFF,TGTGCCAGCAGTTCCCTGGGACTGAGGAATGAAAAACTGTTTTTT
TRBJ1-5,TRBV20-1,-,13,few,CSAQEGFDQPQHF,TGCAGTGCCCAGGAAGGGTTCGATCAGCCCCAGCATTTT
TRBJ2-5,TRBV20-1,-,14,few,CSASYRAGYETQYF,TGCAGTGCTAGCTACAGGGCGGGGTACGAGACCCAGTACTTC
TRBJ1-3,TRBV5-1,-,15,few,CASSLGSSAGNTIYF,TGCGCCAGCAGCTTGGGCAGTTCGGCCGGAAACACCATATATTTT
TRBJ1-2,TRBV14,-,16,-,CASSQYGTQLHYGYTF,TGTGCCAGCAGCCAATACGGGACCCAGCTCCACTATGGCTACACCTTC
TRBJ1-2,TRBV10-3,-,14,-,CASSGQSSNYGYTF,TGTGCCAGCAGTGGACAGTCATCGAACTATGGCTACACCTTC
TRBJ1-5,TRBV7-2,TRBD1,15,-,CASTHYRGRVQPQHF,TGTGCCAGCACCCATTACAGGGGGCGCGTTCAGCCCCAGCATTTT
TRBJ2-7,TRBV10-3,TRBD1,14,-,CASTRTGARDEQYF,TGTGCCAGCACGCGGACAGGGGCCAGGGACGAGCAGTACTTC
TRBJ1-1,TRBV5-1,TRBD1,15,-,CASSYGQVRDTEAFF,TGCGCCAGCAGCTACGGACAGGTGAGGGACACTGAAGCTTTCTTT
TRBJ1-2,TRBV29-1,-,14,-,CSVRDRLTNYGYTF,TGCAGCGTCCGCGACAGACTTACTAACTATGGCTACACCTTC
TRBJ1-6,TRBV20-1,-,12,-,CSARWLNSPLHF,TGCAGTGCTAGATGGCTGAATTCACCCCTCCACTTT
TRBJ1-2,TRBV10-3,TRBD1,16,-,CAISLLSTGTGGGYTF,TGTGCCATCAGTTTACTAAGCACCGGGACAGGGGGCGGCTACACCTTC
TRBJ1-1,TRBV19,-,14,few,CASSIGGQGTEAFF,TGTGCCAGTAGTATTGGAGGGCAGGGCACTGAAGCTTTCTTT
TRBJ2-7,TRBV7-2,-,14,few,CASSVPTRTYEQYF,TGTGCCAGCAGCGTCCCGACTAGAACCTACGAGCAGTACTTC
TRBJ1-1,TRBV25-1,TRBD1,14,many,CASIPGQMNTEAFF,TGTGCCAGCATACCGGGACAGATGAACACTGAAGCTTTCTTT
TRBJ2-2,TRBV6-5,-,15,-,CASSQVRGATGELFF,TGTGCCAGCAGCCAAGTTCGGGGTGCAACCGGGGAGCTGTTTTTT
TRBJ1-4,TRBV2,-,11,many,CASSPDVELFF,TGTGCCAGCAGTCCGGACGTGGAACTGTTTTTT
TRBJ1-4,TRBV7-3,-,15,-,CASSLGSFPNEKLFF,TGTGCCAGCAGCTTAGGGTCATTTCCTAATGAAAAACTGTTTTTT
TRBJ1-6,TRBV25-1,-,14,-,CASSPGHYNSPLHF,TGTGCCAGCTCACCAGGCCACTACAATTCACCCCTCCACTTT
TRBJ2-6,TRBV20-1,-,13,few,CSASFSGANVLTF,TGCAGTGCTAGTTTCTCAGGGGCCAACGTCCTGACTTTC
TRBJ1-1,TRBV29-1,TRBD1,12,many,CSGGTARIEAFF,TGCAGCGGTGGGACAGCAAGAATTGAAGCTTTCTTT
TRBJ1-5,TRBV29-1,-,14,-,CSVGSTGFNQPQHF,TGCAGCGTGGGGTCGACAGGCTTCAATCAGCCCCAGCATTTT
TRBJ1-5,TRBV19,-,14,few,CASSIVGGYQPQHF,TGTGCCAGTAGTATAGTTGGAGGGTATCAGCCCCAGCATTTT
TRBJ1-1,TRBV9,-,17,few,CASSFFRVSGGNTEAFF,TGTGCCAGCAGCTTTTTCCGGGTTTCCGGGGGAAACACTGAAGCTTTCTTT
TRBJ2-2,TRBV5-1,TRBD1,15,-,CASSSIQGYTGELFF,TGCGCCAGCAGCTCAATACAGGGGTACACCGGGGAGCTGTTTTTT
TRBJ2-5,TRBV20-1,-,14,-,CSATGIWEQETQYF,TGCAGTGCTACGGGGATTTGGGAACAAGAGACCCAGTACTTC
TRBJ1-1,TRBV14,-,14,-,CASSQGDADTEAFF,TGTGCCAGCAGCCAAGGGGATGCGGACACTGAAGCTTTCTTT